These T cell receptor beta chains were read from a single sample in a study of cytomegalovirus exposure and HLA in healthy donors. TCRdb keeps only in-frame clones here, not all; method: immunoSEQ multiplex PCR. This table holds 100,000 or so clones, over 80% found once. What was sequenced was PBMCs. These receptor sequences come from a man aged 30-40 years in good health and CMV-seropositive. CDR3s include the opening cysteine and the closing phenylalanine or tryptophan.

j_call: TRBJ1-4
cdr3_length: 14
v_call: TRBV9
cdr3_aa: CASSVDRAHEKLFF

j_call: TRBJ2-7
cdr3_length: 13
v_call: TRBV6-1
cdr3_aa: CASSAWTGDEQYF

j_call: TRBJ2-5
cdr3_length: 15
v_call: TRBV5-1
cdr3_aa: CASSLTSGGAETQYF

j_call: NA
cdr3_length: 15
v_call: TRBV7-6
cdr3_aa: CASSLGTSGVYEQYF

j_call: TRBJ2-1
cdr3_length: 17
v_call: TRBV5-8
cdr3_aa: CASSSTGQGADSNEQFF

j_call: TRBJ2-2
cdr3_length: 15
v_call: TRBV5-4
cdr3_aa: CASSPAMRNTGELFF

j_call: TRBJ2-3
cdr3_length: 14
v_call: TRBV6-5
cdr3_aa: CASSDGTGLDTQYF

j_call: TRBJ2-7
cdr3_length: 16
v_call: TRBV6-6
cdr3_aa: CASSYPRDRGGYEQYF

j_call: TRBJ2-5
cdr3_length: 12
v_call: TRBV13
cdr3_aa: CASSPGGETQYF

j_call: TRBJ2-1
cdr3_length: 16
v_call: TRBV7-2
cdr3_aa: CASSLQGYEGYNEQFF

j_call: TRBJ1-5
cdr3_length: 14
v_call: TRBV10-2
cdr3_aa: CASSVGQGGQPQHF

j_call: TRBJ2-7
cdr3_length: 15
v_call: TRBV9
cdr3_aa: CASSEGGQSSYEQYF

j_call: TRBJ1-1
cdr3_length: 14
v_call: TRBV19
cdr3_aa: CASTMARANTEAFF

j_call: TRBJ2-1
cdr3_length: 14
v_call: TRBV19
cdr3_aa: CASSASRGLGEQFF

j_call: TRBJ2-2
cdr3_length: 17
v_call: TRBV27
cdr3_aa: CASSTKDRGRNTGELFF

j_call: TRBJ2-3
cdr3_length: 15
v_call: TRBV5-1
cdr3_aa: CASSPEAGGPDTQYF

j_call: TRBJ1-2
cdr3_length: 15
v_call: TRBV6-6
cdr3_aa: CASSFVDRGHTGYTF

j_call: TRBJ2-1
cdr3_length: 14
v_call: TRBV11-1
cdr3_aa: CASSLDSGGYEQFF

j_call: TRBJ2-5
cdr3_length: 14
v_call: TRBV11-2
cdr3_aa: CASSPGLAQQTQYF

j_call: TRBJ2-1
cdr3_length: 15
v_call: TRBV29-1
cdr3_aa: CSERYTGGPGNEQFF

j_call: TRBJ1-1
cdr3_length: 13
v_call: TRBV5-8
cdr3_aa: CASSWTVNAEAFF

j_call: TRBJ1-6
cdr3_length: 15
v_call: TRBV7-2
cdr3_aa: CASSQGTGLASPLHF

j_call: TRBJ1-2
cdr3_length: 13
v_call: TRBV6-1
cdr3_aa: CASSLTGSHGYTF

j_call: TRBJ1-2
cdr3_length: 16
v_call: TRBV7-9
cdr3_aa: CASSLTDRGPNYGYTF

j_call: TRBJ2-7
cdr3_length: 20
v_call: TRBV10-3
cdr3_aa: CAISVGGRDSVKGTSYEQYF

j_call: TRBJ2-3
cdr3_length: 16
v_call: TRBV5-6
cdr3_aa: CASSFSGGPSTDTQYF

j_call: TRBJ2-3
cdr3_length: 15
v_call: TRBV5-1
cdr3_aa: CASSFSGGGEDTQYF

j_call: TRBJ2-7
cdr3_length: 15
v_call: TRBV5-1
cdr3_aa: CASSLAARGGDEQYF

j_call: NA
cdr3_length: 17
v_call: TRBV7-8
cdr3_aa: CASSLVTSGGFSYEQYF

j_call: TRBJ1-6
cdr3_length: 14
v_call: TRBV10-3
cdr3_aa: CAIKRDTDNSPLHF